Below, 26 T cell receptor beta chains from the same sample are listed, as sequenced in a study of CD8 T cells in Susac syndrome. A quantity of about 0.5 to 1 ug RNA underwent reverse transcription using random hexamers. TCRdb reprocessed the immunoSEQ multiplex PCR reads via MiXCR and lists one record per CDR3 protein. The sample holds over 100,000 distinct CDR3 sequences; about 96% are singletons and the top ten take approximately 0.092%. The material sequenced was CD4+ T cells from PBMCs. These receptors were collected from a human donor in good health.

J is TRBJ2-7 and V is TRBV6-5; 7 bases are shared with TRBD1. The CDR3 covers 14 residues. V lost 6 bases, J lost 3 bases, and 8 bases stayed unmatched. The germline V gene encodes CDR1 MNHEY and CDR2 SVGAGI. The CDR3 DNA reads as TGTGCCAGCAGCAGACAGGGTCCCCTCTACGAGCAGTACTTC. Residues: CASSRQGPLYEQYF.

The chain is built from TRBV7-2 and TRBJ2-1, with D possibly being TRBD2 (5 bases). CDR1 and CDR2 (germline): SGHTA, FQGNSA. Trimming removed 0 bases from V and 0 bases from J, with 6 bases in between. The CDR3 runs 15 residues. In DNA form, the CDR3 reads TGTGCCAGCAGCTTAGCGGGGAGCTCCTACAATGAGCAGTTCTTC. Amino acid sequence: CASSLAGSSYNEQFF.

This clonotype was seen just once. The chain has TRBV20-1 and TRBJ2-7; 9 bases fit TRBD2. This CDR3 is 14 amino acids long. V shed 3 bases and J 5 bases; nucleotides not matched to a gene: 8. Germline CDR1 is DFQATT and CDR2 is SNEGSKA (reference sequence). CDR3 nucleotide sequence: TGCAGTGCTAGGGCTCCGGGACTAGCTGACGAGCAGTACTTC. This codes for CSARAPGLADEQYF.

This chain uses TRBV9 with TRBJ1-2; tentatively, D is TRBD1 (6 bases). Trimming pared 3 bases from V and 4 bases from J, leaving 10 bases between. CDR3 length: 13 amino acids. CDR1 is SGDLS and CDR2 is YYNGEE in the germline V gene. The CDR3 loop reads CASSARGSYGYTF. Here the CDR3 DNA reads TGTGCCAGCAGCGCCAGGGGTAGCTATGGCTACACCTTC.

The rearrangement joins TRBV29-1 to TRBJ2-2; D unclear. CDR1 SQVTM and CDR2 ANQGSEA come from the germline V gene. The CDR3 sequence is 12 residues long. With 7 bases removed from V and 6 bases from J, the gap between germline ends came to 12 bases. The CDR3 reads CSGRVGSGELFF. The CDR3 DNA sequence: TGCAGCGGTCGGGTGGGGTCCGGGGAGCTGTTTTTT.

The chain employs TRBV7-2 and TRBJ1-3; TRBD1 matches at 10 bases. Germline lookup yields CDR1 SGHTA and CDR2 FQGNSA. V gave up 4 bases and J gave up 2 bases; unmatched junction bases: 8. The CDR3 has 17 amino acids. The CDR3 spells CASSSQDRGVTGNTIYF. The CDR3 nucleotides are TGTGCCAGCAGCTCTCAGGACAGGGGGGTGACTGGAAACACCATATATTTT. Looking up the rest from reference TRBV7-2 and TRBJ1-3 gives the full variable domain: GAGVSQSPSNKVTEKGKDVELRCDPISGHTALYWYRQSLGQGLEFLIYFQGNSAPDKSGLPSDRFSAERTGGSVSTLTIQRTQQEDSAVYLCASSSQDRGVTGNTIYFGEGSWLTVV.

CDR3 in amino acids: CASSRGATVQYF. In DNA, the CDR3 is TGTGCCAGCAGCCGAGGGGCTACCGTGCAGTATTTT. The V and J genes are TRBV7-2 and TRBJ2-3, with D possibly called TRBD1 or TRBD2 (5 bases each). The V gene lost 5 bases and the J gene lost 11 bases, with 14 bases spanning the gap. CDR1 is SGHTA, CDR2 FQGNSA, per germline. The CDR3 is 12 residues long. The full variable domain, its missing parts supplied by reference TRBV7-2 and TRBJ2-3, is GAGVSQSPSNKVTEKGKDVELRCDPISGHTALYWYRQSLGQGLEFLIYFQGNSAPDKSGLPSDRFSAERTGGSVSTLTIQRTQQEDSAVYLCASSRGATVQYFGPGTRLTVL.

The chain uses TRBV6-6 and TRBJ1-4, with D hard to call. Germline V CDR1 and CDR2: MNHNY, SVGAGI (reference sequence). Between the trimmed V and J ends, which lost 0 bases and 8 bases, there was a span of 7 bases. The length of the CDR3 is 13 residues. CDR3 bases: TGTGCCAGCAGTTACTCGGGGAGGGAAAAACTGTTTTTT. Translation: CASSYSGREKLFF.

As regards this clonotype: At one end, the junction sequence differs from germline, possibly due to a read error. J is TRBJ2-5 and V is TRBV7-7; 9 positions match TRBD2. CDR3 size: 14 residues. The germline gives CDR1 SSHAT, CDR2 FNYEAQ (reference sequence). CDR3 protein: CASSLAGAQETQYF. CDR3 DNA sequence: TGTGCTAGCAGCTTAGCGGGGGCCCAAGAGACCCAGTACTTC.

This clonotype was recorded once. V gene TRBV30 combines with J gene TRBJ2-5, with D hard to call. CDR3 length equals 12 residues. Germline-derived CDR1 and CDR2 are GTSNPN and SVGIG (reference sequence). V lost 0 bases and J 5 bases, leaving 7 bases between the germline ends. This CDR3 is CAWSVGWETQYF. The CDR3 DNA sequence: TGTGCCTGGAGTGTTGGGTGGGAGACCCAGTACTTC.

The chain uses TRBV7-9 and TRBJ2-5, with TRBD2 as a possible D gene (6 bases). The CDR3 spans 13 residues. Looked up from germline, CDR1 is SEHNR and CDR2 is FQNEAQ (reference sequence). The ends were cut back, 4 bases at V and 5 bases at J, with 11 bases in the middle. The DNA for the CDR3 is TGTGCCAGCAGCTCCGGGGGAATGGAGACCCAGTACTTC. Protein: CASSSGGMETQYF.

This chain uses TRBV12-3 or TRBV12-4 with TRBJ2-1, with D tentatively TRBD1 or TRBD2 (5 bases each). This CDR3 contains 15 residues. The V and J ends lost 6 bases and 5 bases respectively, with 17 bases between them. CDR3 sequence (DNA): TGTGCCAGCAGAACAACCGGGACGGTTAACAATGAGCAGTTCTTC. The encoded protein is CASRTTGTVNNEQFF.

The chain uses TRBV3-1 and TRBJ2-5; D is ambiguous. Germline CDR1 is LGHDT and CDR2 is YNNKEL (reference sequence). With 0 bases removed from V and 5 bases from J, the gap between germline ends came to 13 bases. The CDR3 loop spans 15 amino acids. The CDR3 bases are TGTGCCAGCAGCCAAGATTGGAAGGGCGAGGAGACCCAGTACTTC. Protein: CASSQDWKGEETQYF.

This clonotype has only a few counts. This rearrangement joins TRBV5-1 to TRBJ2-3; D ambiguous. V was shortened by 6 bases and J by 0 bases, with 8 bases between the two germline ends. The germline gives CDR1 SGHRS, CDR2 YFSETQ. The CDR3 runs 13 residues. The CDR3 sequence: CASKEPSTDTQYF. CDR3 nucleotides: TGCGCCAGCAAGGAACCTAGCACAGATACGCAGTATTTT.

The J gene is TRBJ1-2, the V gene TRBV7-9; D unclear. Germline CDR1 reads SEHNR; CDR2 reads FQNEAQ (reference sequence). V lost 2 bases and J lost 1, with 8 bases in between. This CDR3 is built from 14 residues. The CDR3 loop reads CASSLLSVNYGYTF. CDR3 bases: TGTGCCAGCAGCTTACTGTCAGTTAACTATGGCTACACCTTC.

This clonotype was recorded once. This sequence joins TRBV5-6 and TRBJ1-1; D remains unclear. Looked up from germline, CDR1 is SGHDT and CDR2 is YYEEEE. The V end was cut by 0 bases, the J end by 10 bases, with 10 bases between. The CDR3 totals 12 residues. The CDR3: CASSLGGEGAFF. DNA for the CDR3: TGTGCCAGCAGCTTGGGGGGAGAGGGAGCTTTCTTT. Filled out from reference TRBV5-6 and TRBJ1-1, the complete variable domain reads DAGVTQSPTHLIKTRGQQVTLRCSPKSGHDTVSWYQQALGQGPQFIFQYYEEEERQRGNFPDRFSGHQFPNYSSELNVNALLLGDSALYLCASSLGGEGAFFGQGTRLTVV.

This chain connects TRBV5-6 to TRBJ2-3; no clear D gene. CDR3 length: 15 residues. V was trimmed by 0 bases and J by 4 bases, leaving 12 bases between them. Germline CDR1 is SGHDT and CDR2 is YYEEEE. CDR3 sequence (DNA): TGTGCCAGCAGCTTGGCAATTGTTGGGGCAGATACGCAGTATTTT. This translates into CASSLAIVGADTQYF.

The rearrangement links TRBV13 to TRBJ2-7; D not resolved. Germline assignment: CDR1 PRHDT and CDR2 FYEKMQ (reference sequence). The CDR3 extends over 14 amino acids. The V end lost 2 bases, the J end lost 3 bases, and 11 bases lay between the germline ends. The chain's CDR3 is CASSLQGRIYEQYF. In nucleotides, the CDR3 is TGTGCCAGCAGCTTACAAGGACGGATCTACGAGCAGTACTTC.

The gene calls are TRBV24-1 and TRBJ2-1; possible D gene TRBD1, 6 bases. Trimming removed 1 base from V and 9 bases from J, with 9 bases in between. The germline gives CDR1 KGHDR, CDR2 SFDVKD. The CDR3 consists of 13 residues. CDR3 amino acids: CATSDLQGSEQFF. Here the CDR3 DNA reads TGTGCCACCAGTGATTTACAGGGATCTGAGCAGTTCTTC.

The CDR3 DNA reads TGCAGCGTGTTCCCGGGGGGCAACACTGAAGCTTTCTTT. Translating gives CSVFPGGNTEAFF. V usage is TRBV29-1 and J usage is TRBJ1-1; possible D gene TRBD1, 6 bases. In germline, CDR1 is SQVTM, CDR2 ANQGSEA. V shed 6 bases and J shed 2 bases, with 13 bases lying between them. This CDR3 spans 13 amino acids. The full variable domain, in which reference TRBV29-1 and TRBJ1-1 provide the parts outside the CDR3, is SAVISQKPSRDICQRGTSLTIQCQVDSQVTMMFWYRQQPGQSLTLIATANQGSEATYESGFVIDKFPISRPNLTFSTLTVSNMSPEDSSIYLCSVFPGGNTEAFFGQGTRLTVV.

The J gene is TRBJ2-2, the V gene TRBV4-2; 7 bases are a match to TRBD2. V was pared by 3 bases and J by 7 bases, with 14 bases of the junction left unmatched. Per germline, CDR1 LGHNA and CDR2 YNFKEQ. CDR3 size: 17 residues. The CDR3 DNA follows: TGTGCCAGCAGCCAGCCTCGGTGGCGGGAGAAGGGCGGGGAGCTGTTTTTT. Translated: CASSQPRWREKGGELFF.

This clonotype came up once. This chain joins TRBV7-9 and TRBJ2-5; D is uncertain. CDR1 is SEHNR, CDR2 FQNEAQ, per germline (reference sequence). This CDR3 region has 15 residues. The V end was cut by 5 bases, the J end by 1 base, with 14 bases between. The CDR3 protein is CASSRRLGPQETQYF. In nucleotides, the CDR3 is TGTGCCAGCAGCCGCCGCCTCGGGCCCCAAGAGACCCAGTACTTC.

The rearrangement uses TRBV6-2 or TRBV6-3 and TRBJ1-1; TRBD1 agrees at 9 bases. This CDR3 contains 16 residues. Per the germline V gene, CDR1 is MNHEY and CDR2 is SVGEGT. With V trimmed by 8 bases and J by 8 bases, 18 bases remained unmatched. The CDR3 loop reads CASLPGTGPPINEAFF. In nucleotides, the CDR3 is TGTGCCAGCCTCCCCGGGACAGGGCCCCCTATCAACGAAGCTTTCTTT.

The rearrangement uses TRBV6-2 or TRBV6-3 and TRBJ1-2; TRBD1 matches at 7 bases. V shed 6 bases and J 6 bases; nucleotides not matched to a gene: 10. Germline CDR1 reads MNHEY; CDR2 reads SVGEGT. This CDR3 contains 14 residues. CDR3 in amino acids: CASRTDRVGNGYTF. The CDR3 nucleotides read TGTGCCAGCAGGACCGACAGGGTTGGAAATGGCTACACCTTC.

This chain joins TRBV7-9 and TRBJ2-2; no reliable D call. Germline CDR1 and CDR2: SEHNR and FQNEAQ (reference sequence). The V end was cut by 1 base, the J end by 6 bases, with 9 bases between. This CDR3 spans 14 amino acids. The CDR3 DNA reads TGTGCCAGCAGCTTAGTTCCTAGTGCCGGGGAGCTGTTTTTT. Encoded protein: CASSLVPSAGELFF.

The rearrangement joins TRBV19 to TRBJ2-4; D might be TRBD2 (6 bases). Germline CDR1 and CDR2: LNHDA and SQIVND (reference sequence). The CDR3 loop spans 17 amino acids. The V end was cut by 4 bases, the J end by 3 bases, with 19 bases between. CDR3 protein: CASSTRDSWRDKNIQYF. DNA of the CDR3: TGTGCCAGTAGTACTCGGGACTCGTGGCGAGACAAAAACATTCAGTACTTC.